The subject of this entry is one TCR beta chain. Its target is unknown. Assay used: immunoSEQ multiplex PCR; TCRdb lists only in-frame clones, some missing. The data hold some 70,000 clones, with more than 75% observed a single time. The sample belongs to a study of OX40 agonist ivuxolimab in advanced cancers. Study information: Patients were given ivuxolimab, an antibody that agonizes OX40 (CD134).

Study findings and constraints: The average count of expanded clones was higher among CD8+ T cells than among CD4+. At 0.1 to 3.0 mg/kg, CD4+ and CD8+ blood T cells expanded clonally by week 6.

The CDR3 has 14 amino acids. Germline CDR1 reads SGHTA; CDR2 reads FQGNSA. Trimming removed 5 bases at V and 7 bases at J, with 15 bases between. The material sequenced was CD4+ or CD8+ T cells sorted from blood, taken in a trial of the OX40 agonist ivuxolimab. This chain joins TRBV7-2 and TRBJ1-5; tentative D call: TRBD1 (6 bases). This sequence was found in an adult with an advanced solid tumor such as melanoma, head and neck, liver or kidney cancer. The CDR3 sequence is CASSPTGLGQPQHF. CDR3 coding DNA: TGTGCCAGCAGCCCTACAGGGTTGGGGCAGCCCCAGCATTTT. Based on the CDR3 plus reference TRBV7-2 and TRBJ1-5, the full variable domain is GAGVSQSPSNKVTEKGKDVELRCDPISGHTALYWYRQSLGQGLEFLIYFQGNSAPDKSGLPSDRFSAERTGGSVSTLTIQRTQQEDSAVYLCASSPTGLGQPQHFGDGTRLSIL.